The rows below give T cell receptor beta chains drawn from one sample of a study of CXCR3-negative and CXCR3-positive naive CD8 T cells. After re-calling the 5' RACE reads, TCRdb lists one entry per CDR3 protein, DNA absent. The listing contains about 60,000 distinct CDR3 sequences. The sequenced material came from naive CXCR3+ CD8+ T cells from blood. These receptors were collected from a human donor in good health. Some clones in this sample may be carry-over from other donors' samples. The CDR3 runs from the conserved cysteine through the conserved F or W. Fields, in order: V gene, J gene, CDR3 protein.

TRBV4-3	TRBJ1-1	CASSQDYGTENTEAFF
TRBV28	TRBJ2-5	CASVGRGETQYF
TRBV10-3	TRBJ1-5	CAISAGDDYNQPQHF
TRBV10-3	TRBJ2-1	CAISEGLAGYNEQFF
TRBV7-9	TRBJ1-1	CASSPPRGGGRIEAFF
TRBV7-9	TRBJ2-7	CASSPRTSGPYEQYF
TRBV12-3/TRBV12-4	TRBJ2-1	CASSLGSIEQFF
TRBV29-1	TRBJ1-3	CSVPDGNTIYF
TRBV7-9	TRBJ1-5	CASSLVRGDQPQHF
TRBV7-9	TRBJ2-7	CASSRQATSVYEQYF
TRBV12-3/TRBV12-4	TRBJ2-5	CASSPRGPSSPETQYF
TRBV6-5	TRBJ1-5	CASSPDRGFYSNQPQHF
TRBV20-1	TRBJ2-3	CSAIPLAGGPTDTQYF
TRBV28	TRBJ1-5	CASRRGQIYSNQPQHF
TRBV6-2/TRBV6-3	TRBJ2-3	CASRQQGATDTQYF